This passage covers 20 T cell receptor beta chains from one sample sequenced in a study of blood T cell repertoires in COVID-19. TCRdb keeps only in-frame clones here, not all; method: immunoSEQ multiplex PCR. The data hold some 54,000 clones, with over 75% observed a single time. Sequencing was performed on peripheral blood. Receptors were obtained from a woman aged 80 or over with COVID-19, enrolled during active disease.

The chain joins TRBV5-1 to TRBJ2-7; 11 positions agree with TRBD1. The V and J ends lost 3 bases and 6 bases, in that order; junction bases with no gene match: 5. This CDR3 has 14 amino acids. Germline CDR1 reads SGHRS; CDR2 reads YFSETQ. The CDR3 DNA is TGCGCCAGCAGCTCCTGGACAGGGGGCGCCGAGCAGTACTTC. It specifies CASSSWTGGAEQYF.

This chain links TRBV13 with TRBJ2-7; D call uncertain. Germline V gene sequence: CDR1 PRHDT, CDR2 FYEKMQ (reference sequence). The CDR3 contains 17 residues. V was clipped by 4 bases and J by 5 bases, with 24 bases between them. CDR3 in DNA: TGTGCCAGCAGCTATGGATGGAGCGCCCCGCAGCTCCACGAGCAGTACTTC. Translation gives CASSYGWSAPQLHEQYF.

The chain is built from TRBV11-2 and TRBJ2-1; D is ambiguous. Per the germline V gene, CDR1 is SGHAT and CDR2 is FQNNGV. The V end lost 1 base, the J end lost 10 bases, and 5 bases lay between the germline ends. The length of the CDR3 is 11 residues. CDR3 protein: CASSLAREQFF. The CDR3 nucleotides are TGTGCCAGCAGCTTAGCGCGGGAGCAGTTCTTC.

The V call is TRBV18, the J call TRBJ2-2; D is ambiguous. This CDR3 contains 14 residues. The germline gives CDR1 KGHSH, CDR2 LQKENI. V lost 1 base, J lost 0 bases, and 3 bases lay in between. CDR3 in amino acids: CASSPLSNTGELFF. DNA of the CDR3: TGTGCCAGCTCACCACTCTCGAACACCGGGGAGCTGTTTTTT. Using reference TRBV18 and TRBJ2-2 for the parts outside the CDR3, the full variable domain is NAGVMQNPRHLVRRRGQEARLRCSPMKGHSHVYWYRQLPEEGLKFMVYLQKENIIDESGMPKERFSAEFPKEGPSILRIQQVVRGDSAAYFCASSPLSNTGELFFGEGSRLTVL.

The rearrangement uses TRBV28 and TRBJ1-1, with D maybe TRBD1 (5 bases). This CDR3 region has 13 residues. Trimming took 5 bases from V and 6 from J, leaving 13 bases between them. Germline V lookup: CDR1 MDHEN, CDR2 SYDVKM. CDR3 sequence reads: CASSDDRKPEAFF. The CDR3 DNA reads as TGTGCCAGCAGTGATGACAGAAAACCTGAAGCTTTCTTT. Full variable domain (rest looked up from reference TRBV28 and TRBJ1-1): DVKVTQSSRYLVKRTGEKVFLECVQDMDHENMFWYRQDPGLGLRLIYFSYDVKMKEKGDIPEGYSVSREKKERFSLILESASTNQTSMYLCASSDDRKPEAFFGQGTRLTVV.

The chain employs TRBV20-1 and TRBJ2-3; D is perhaps TRBD2 (6 bases). Germline CDR1 reads DFQATT; CDR2 reads SNEGSKA (reference sequence). Trimming took off 3 bases at V and 0 bases at J, with 7 bases between the two ends. The CDR3 contains 13 residues. The CDR3 DNA sequence: TGCAGTGCTAGTAGCGGTAGCACAGATACGCAGTATTTT. It yields the protein CSASSGSTDTQYF.

The chain recombines TRBV18 with TRBJ2-7; 10 bases match TRBD1. CDR1 is KGHSH, CDR2 LQKENI, per germline. This CDR3 has 16 residues. Germline trimming cut 6 bases from V and 5 bases from J; bases unmatched to any gene: 13. The CDR3 nucleotides read TGTGCCAGCTCTCAAGCCCGGGACAGGGGAGCCAACGAGCAGTACTTC. Translated, it gives CASSQARDRGANEQYF.

V usage is TRBV11-2 and J usage is TRBJ1-6; 7 bases map to TRBD1. V lost 5 bases and J lost 7; bases outside the gene matches: 8. This CDR3 region has 15 residues. Germline CDR1 SGHAT, CDR2 FQNNGV. The CDR3 region is CASSTSGTVNSPLHF. The CDR3 bases are TGTGCCAGCAGCACCTCCGGGACAGTAAATTCACCCCTCCACTTT.

The V call is TRBV2, the J call TRBJ2-2, with a tentative D call TRBD1 (5 bases). Germline V CDR1 and CDR2: SNHLY, FYNNEI. Between the trimmed V and J ends, which lost 4 bases and 6 bases, there was a span of 15 bases. The CDR3 has 15 residues. The CDR3 DNA is TGTGCCAGCAGTGTAGACAGTTCCCGCGCCGGGGAGCTGTTTTTT. As protein: CASSVDSSRAGELFF.

This chain uses TRBV6-5 with TRBJ2-7, with a possible D match to TRBD2 (5 bases). Germline V gene sequence: CDR1 MNHEY, CDR2 SVGAGI. V was shortened by 0 bases and J by 3 bases, with 12 bases between the two germline ends. The CDR3 runs 15 residues. As DNA, the CDR3 is TGTGCCAGCAGTTACTCGGGTCTAGCAGGCTACGAGCAGTACTTC. It yields the protein CASSYSGLAGYEQYF.

The J gene is TRBJ2-7, the V gene TRBV5-1; TRBD2 aligns across 9 bases. The J segment lost 4 bases and the V segment lost 4 bases, leaving 12 bases of the junction unmatched. Germline V gene data show CDR1 as SGHRS and CDR2 as YFSETQ. The CDR3 has 16 amino acids. Here the CDR3 reads CASSSGSGLARYEQYF. The CDR3 DNA reads as TGCGCCAGCAGCAGCGGGTCGGGACTAGCAAGGTACGAGCAGTACTTC.

The chain has TRBV11-2 and TRBJ2-7, with 8 bases fitting TRBD2. After removal of 5 bases from V and 3 bases from J, the junction contained 3 bases not matched to a gene. There are 13 residues in the CDR3. CDR1 and CDR2 from the germline V gene are SGHAT and FQNNGV. DNA for the CDR3: TGTGCCAGCAGCCCAGGGACTAGCTACGAGCAGTACTTC. Its protein is CASSPGTSYEQYF.

About this clone: The sample holds other DNA sequences that translate to the same CDR3. This chain joins TRBV6-5 and TRBJ2-2, with 10 nucleotides matching TRBD1. The germline gives CDR1 MNHEY, CDR2 SVGAGI. The CDR3 length is 13 residues. V lost 9 bases, J lost 5 bases, and 3 bases stayed unmatched. Written as DNA, the CDR3 is TGTGCCAGTAGGACAGGGGGAACCGGGGAGCTGTTTTTT. Its translation: CASRTGGTGELFF.

This chain joins TRBV20-1 and TRBJ1-2, with D possibly TRBD1 on 6 matching bases. CDR3 size: 11 residues. Trimming removed 3 bases at V and 8 bases at J, with 10 bases between. CDR1 and CDR2 from the germline V gene are DFQATT and SNEGSKA (reference sequence). This CDR3 reads CSASTGPGYTF. DNA for the CDR3: TGCAGTGCTAGCACAGGGCCAGGCTACACCTTC.

The count of this clone is one. The chain combines TRBV11-2 with TRBJ1-1; D is unresolved. V lost 1 base to trimming and J lost 12 bases, with 6 bases between them. The CDR3 totals 10 residues. Germline V gene sequence: CDR1 SGHAT, CDR2 FQNNGV. CDR3 sequence (DNA): TGTGCCAGCAGCTTAGTTTCAACTTTCTTT. It yields the protein CASSLVSTFF.

The chain has TRBV5-1 and TRBJ2-7, with TRBD2 matching 13 bases. CDR1 SGHRS and CDR2 YFSETQ come from the germline V gene. The junction had 6 bases not matched to a gene; V was cut back by 4 bases and J by 2 bases. The CDR3 spans 16 residues. The CDR3 nucleotides read TGCGCCAGCAGCAAGCAACTAGCGGGAGGGCCCTACGAGCAGTACTTC. This gives the protein CASSKQLAGGPYEQYF.

This chain joins TRBV5-4 and TRBJ2-2, with D perhaps TRBD1 (6 bases). The CDR3 consists of 14 residues. The germline V gene has CDR1 SGHNT and CDR2 YYREEE (reference sequence). The V and J ends lost 2 bases and 5 bases respectively, with 10 bases between them. The DNA for the CDR3 is TGTGCCAGCAGCTTCAGGGGCGGGACCGGGGAGCTGTTTTTT. It yields the protein CASSFRGGTGELFF.

V is TRBV2 and J is TRBJ2-2; 8 bases match TRBD2. Germline V gene data show CDR1 as SNHLY and CDR2 as FYNNEI. The CDR3 is 15 amino acids. V dropped 4 bases and J dropped 3; count of bases not matched to a gene: 4. The CDR3 sequence: CASSGTSLYTGELFF. As DNA, the CDR3 is TGTGCCAGCAGTGGGACTAGCCTATACACCGGGGAGCTGTTTTTT. Combining the CDR3 with reference TRBV2 and TRBJ2-2 gives the whole variable domain EPEVTQTPSHQVTQMGQEVILRCVPISNHLYFYWYRQILGQKVEFLVSFYNNEISEKSEIFDDQFSVERPDGSNFTLKIRSTKLEDSAMYFCASSGTSLYTGELFFGEGSRLTVL.

The V call is TRBV7-9, the J call TRBJ2-1, with a tentative D call TRBD1 (6 bases). The V gene lost 6 bases and the J gene lost 5 bases, with 11 bases spanning the gap. The CDR3 is 13 residues long. Germline CDR1 and CDR2: SEHNR and FQNEAQ (reference sequence). Here the CDR3 reads CASRGDTNNEQFF. CDR3 nucleotide sequence: TGTGCCAGCAGAGGGGACACAAACAATGAGCAGTTCTTC.

This chain connects TRBV6-5 to TRBJ1-2, with TRBD1 matching 7 bases. V was pared by 6 bases and J by 5 bases, with 6 bases of the junction left unmatched. This CDR3 region has 13 residues. From germline, CDR1 is MNHEY and CDR2 SVGAGI. The CDR3 sequence: CASRGQEKYGYTF. CDR3 DNA sequence: TGTGCCAGCAGAGGACAGGAAAAGTATGGCTACACCTTC.